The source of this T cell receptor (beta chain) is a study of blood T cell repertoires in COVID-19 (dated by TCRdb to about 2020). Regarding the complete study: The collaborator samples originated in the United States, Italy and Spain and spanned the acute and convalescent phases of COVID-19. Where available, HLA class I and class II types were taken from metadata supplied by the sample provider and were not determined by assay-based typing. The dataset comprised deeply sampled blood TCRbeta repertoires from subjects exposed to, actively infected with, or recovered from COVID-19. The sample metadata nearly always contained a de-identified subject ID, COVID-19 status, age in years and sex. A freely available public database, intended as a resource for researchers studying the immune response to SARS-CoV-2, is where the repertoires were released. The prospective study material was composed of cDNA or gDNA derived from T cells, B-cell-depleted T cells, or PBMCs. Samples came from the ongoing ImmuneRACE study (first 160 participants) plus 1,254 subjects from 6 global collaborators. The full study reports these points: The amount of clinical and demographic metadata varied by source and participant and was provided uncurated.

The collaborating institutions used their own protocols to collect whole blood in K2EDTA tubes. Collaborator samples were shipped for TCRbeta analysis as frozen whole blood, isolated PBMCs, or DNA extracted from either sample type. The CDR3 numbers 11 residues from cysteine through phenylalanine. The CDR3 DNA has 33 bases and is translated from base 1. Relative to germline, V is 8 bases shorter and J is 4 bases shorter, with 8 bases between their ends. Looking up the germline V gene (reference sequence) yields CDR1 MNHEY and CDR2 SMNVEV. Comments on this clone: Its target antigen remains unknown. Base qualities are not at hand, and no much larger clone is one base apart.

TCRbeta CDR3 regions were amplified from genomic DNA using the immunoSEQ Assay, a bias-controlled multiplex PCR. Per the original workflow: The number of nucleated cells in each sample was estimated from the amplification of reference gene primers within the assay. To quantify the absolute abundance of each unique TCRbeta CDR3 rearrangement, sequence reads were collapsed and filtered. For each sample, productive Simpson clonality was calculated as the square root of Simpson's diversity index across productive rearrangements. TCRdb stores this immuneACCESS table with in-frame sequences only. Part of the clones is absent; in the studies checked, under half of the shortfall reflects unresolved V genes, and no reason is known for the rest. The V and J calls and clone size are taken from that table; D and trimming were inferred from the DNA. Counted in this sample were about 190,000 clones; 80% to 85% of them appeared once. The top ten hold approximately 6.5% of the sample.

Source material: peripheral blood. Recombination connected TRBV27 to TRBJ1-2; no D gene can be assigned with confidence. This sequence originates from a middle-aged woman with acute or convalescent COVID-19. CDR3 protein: CASGAGYGYTF. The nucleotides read TGTGCCAGCGGAGCCGGCTATGGCTACACCTTC.